This T cell receptor (beta chain) was sequenced for a study of blood T cells in healthy people across ages. Study results and caveats: Researchers deemed the diversity estimates from one million T cells underestimates. Across samples, TCR beta diversity tracked strongly with naive T cell percentage. There was no known CMV status for donors, so expanded clonotype changes were possibly confounded.

The authors ran a second PCR of roughly 6 to 12 cycles using a sample-barcoded 5' primer and a J-beta primer mix. All samples gave at least 2.5 million CDR3-containing paired-end reads. One entry per CDR3 protein results from TCRdb running MiXCR on the 5' RACE reads. This repertoire shows some 710,000 distinct CDR3 sequences, around 45% found once; its top ten account for 15% to 20%. CDR3 size: 13 residues. Germline-derived CDR1 and CDR2 are SGHRS and YFSETQ. As regards this clonotype: What it recognizes is unknown.

This TCR was recovered from a man of 80 years or more in good health. Sequencing used blood. The chain recombines TRBV5-1 with TRBJ2-5, with 9 bases fitting TRBD2. The J call may be mistaken, given a closer DNA end match to TRBJ2-7. DNA for the CDR3: TGCGCCAGCAGCGCTCTGACTAGCGGCGAGCAGTACTTC. Translating it yields CASSALTSGEQYF.